Each of the 13 T cell receptor beta chains below was sequenced from the same sample in a study of T cells in Graves' hyperthyroidism and ophthalmopathy. RNA transcripts gave rise to amplified TCR beta CDR3 regions. HTBI primers were employed in a first-round RT-PCR of the TCR CDR3. TCRdb re-called the multiplex PCR reads with MiXCR, one entry per CDR3 protein. The sample records 450,000 to 600,000 distinct CDR3 sequences, 20% being singletons. Sequenced input: blood. Receptors were obtained from a man in his forties or fifties with Graves' ophthalmopathy.

This chain joins TRBV4-3 and TRBJ2-3; D uncertain. The CDR3 is 16 residues long. The V gene's germline CDR1 is LGHNA and CDR2 YSLEER. Trimming shortened V by 1 base and J by 2 bases, and 13 bases separated the two germline ends. CDR3 protein: CASSQAQYHPTDTQYF. CDR3 DNA: TGCGCCAGCAGCCAAGCTCAATACCACCCCACAGATACGCAGTATTTT.

This sequence joins TRBV4-2 and TRBJ1-1, with D perhaps matching TRBD1 (6 bases). V dropped 1 base and J dropped 9 bases, with 15 bases sitting between them. The germline gives CDR1 LGHNA, CDR2 YNFKEQ. This CDR3 is built from 14 residues. The CDR3 sequence is CASSQAGTRGQAFF. CDR3 coding DNA: TGTGCCAGCAGCCAAGCCGGGACACGGGGACAAGCTTTCTTT.

This clonotype appeared many times. V gene TRBV11-2 combines with J gene TRBJ2-3; D possibly corresponds to TRBD2 (6 bases). V was cut by 1 base and J by 5 bases, with 10 bases left in between. The germline CDR1 and CDR2 sequences are SGHAT and FQNNGV. The CDR3 sequence is 14 residues long. The CDR3 protein is CASSLAGRKDTQYF. CDR3 DNA: TGTGCCAGCAGCTTAGCAGGGAGGAAAGATACGCAGTATTTT.

CDR3 bases: TGCGCCAGCAGCTCGGCCGGACTAGCGGGGCACAATGAGCAGTTCTTC. Encoded protein: CASSSAGLAGHNEQFF. The V and J genes are TRBV5-1 and TRBJ2-1, with 12 bases identical to TRBD2. This CDR3 contains 16 residues. V dropped 3 bases and J dropped 5; count of bases not matched to a gene: 6. In germline, CDR1 is SGHRS, CDR2 YFSETQ. Supplemented by reference TRBV5-1 and TRBJ2-1, the full variable domain reads KAGVTQTPRYLIKTRGQQVTLSCSPISGHRSVSWYQQTPGQGLQFLFEYFSETQRNKGNFPGRFSGRQFSNSRSEMNVSTLELGDSALYLCASSSAGLAGHNEQFFGPGTRLTVL.

The V call is TRBV28, the J call TRBJ1-4; TRBD1 might be the D (6 bases). Trimming stripped 3 bases from V and 4 bases from J, with 12 bases between. The CDR3 runs to 15 residues. Germline CDR1 MDHEN, CDR2 SYDVKM. The CDR3 DNA sequence: TGTGCCAGCAGTTTGATCGACAGGTATAATGAAAAACTGTTTTTT. Translation: CASSLIDRYNEKLFF.

The rearrangement uses TRBV15 and TRBJ2-1; D unresolved. The V gene's germline CDR1 is LNHNV and CDR2 YYDKDF (reference sequence). The V end was cut by 1 base, the J end by 7 bases, with 17 bases between. The CDR3 extends over 16 amino acids. The CDR3: CATSRVSVALGNEQFF. CDR3 bases: TGTGCCACCAGCAGAGTGTCTGTGGCCCTGGGGAATGAGCAGTTCTTC.

The rearrangement uses TRBV12-3 or TRBV12-4 and TRBJ1-2; D perhaps matches TRBD1 (6 bases). The V end was cut by 9 bases, the J end by 8 bases, with 16 bases between. This CDR3 is built from 12 residues. CDR3 amino acids: CASSSGASGYTF. The CDR3 DNA reads as TGTGCCAGTTCGTCGGGGGCGTCGGGCTACACCTTC.

This sequence joins TRBV19 and TRBJ1-1; no definite D call. Germline CDR1 reads LNHDA; CDR2 reads SQIVND (reference sequence). Trimming cost V 7 bases and J 0 bases, with 6 bases left between them. The CDR3 covers 12 residues. CDR3 DNA: TGTGCCAGTACCAGAATGAACACTGAAGCTTTCTTT. Translation gives CASTRMNTEAFF. The whole variable domain, filled in from reference TRBV19 and TRBJ1-1, reads DGGITQSPKYLFRKEGQNVTLSCEQNLNHDAMYWYRQDPGQGLRLIYYSQIVNDFQKGDIAEGYSVSREKKESFPLTVTSAQKNPTAFYLCASTRMNTEAFFGQGTRLTVV.

The chain uses TRBV20-1 and TRBJ2-2, with a possible D match to TRBD2 (5 bases). Germline loops: CDR1 DFQATT, CDR2 SNEGSKA (reference sequence). Trimming left V 5 bases short and J 6 bases short, with 16 bases between. The CDR3 contains 14 residues. The CDR3 region is CSAPPLDGAGELFF. CDR3 bases: TGCAGTGCTCCCCCTTTGGACGGGGCCGGGGAGCTGTTTTTT.

This chain uses TRBV7-9 with TRBJ2-6; 10 nucleotides match TRBD2. J was trimmed by 0 bases and V by 5 bases; bases with no gene match: 7. Germline V gene lookup returns CDR1 SEHNR and CDR2 FQNEAQ (reference sequence). This CDR3 spans 18 amino acids. CDR3 sequence (DNA): TGTGCCAGCAGCCCCCTACTAGCGGGACTCTCTGGGGCCAACGTCCTGACTTTC. Amino acids: CASSPLLAGLSGANVLTF. The full variable domain, its missing parts supplied by reference TRBV7-9 and TRBJ2-6, is DTGVSQNPRHKITKRGQNVTFRCDPISEHNRLYWYRQTLGQGPEFLTYFQNEAQLEKSRLLSDRFSAERPKGSFSTLEIQRTEQGDSAMYLCASSPLLAGLSGANVLTFGAGSRLTVL.

A few counts support this clonotype. This chain links TRBV6-1 with TRBJ2-1, with D tentatively TRBD1 (5 bases). Germline-derived CDR1 and CDR2 are MNHNS and SASEGT. Trimming pared 3 bases from V and 4 bases from J, leaving 10 bases between. This CDR3 region has 14 residues. In DNA, the CDR3 is TGTGCCAGCAGTGACCCCCCAGGGTACAATGAGCAGTTCTTC. Its translation is CASSDPPGYNEQFF.

This clonotype was recorded a few times. This rearrangement joins TRBV12-3 or TRBV12-4 to TRBJ1-1; D call uncertain. The length of the CDR3 is 14 residues. Between the trimmed V and J ends, which lost 6 bases and 2 bases, there was a span of 13 bases. The DNA for the CDR3 is TGTGCCAGCAGATTCAGGTCGAAAAACACTGAAGCTTTCTTT. It yields the protein CASRFRSKNTEAFF.

This clonotype was seen a few times. V usage is TRBV5-6 and J usage is TRBJ2-5, with 11 bases matching TRBD2. The CDR3 runs 14 residues. V was clipped by 3 bases and J by 13 bases; unmatched bases: 11. Germline V gene lookup returns CDR1 SGHDT and CDR2 YYEEEE. Written as DNA, the CDR3 is TGTGCCAGCAGCTCTGGGACTAGCGGTCCGAAGGGGTACTTC. It translates to CASSSGTSGPKGYF.